This T cell receptor (beta chain) was sequenced during a study of CD8 T cells in ankylosing spondylitis. Study conclusions and caveats: Ankylosing spondylitis blood appeared to be characterized by a TCR beta motif of 8 or 9 highly homologous variants. Existing reports had already noted some motif variants in reactive arthritis synovial fluid and blood.

The CDR3 is 16 amino acids. Germline assignment: CDR1 DFQATT and CDR2 SNEGSKA (reference sequence). Turning to this clonotype: The antigen is undetermined. The junction departs from the called germline gene at one end, perhaps through a read error.

TCRdb reanalysed the 5' RACE reads using MiXCR and keeps one entry per CDR3 protein. Among about 400,000 distinct CDR3 sequences listed, around 22% were seen once. The V and J genes are TRBV20-1 and TRBJ1-2; D ambiguous. This TCR derives from a male donor with ankylosing spondylitis. Sequenced input: blood, either unsorted or a sorted T cell fraction (not recorded which). CDR3 sequence (DNA): TGCTGTGCTCCCGCTCCCTCCCCGATCCATAACTATGGCTACACCTTC. It codes for CCAPAPSPIHNYGYTF.